Below, one T cell receptor beta chain is given with its context. The sample belongs to a study of T cell changes during pregnancy in multiple sclerosis. Profiling relied on immunoSEQ multiplex PCR, and the TCRdb table lists in-frame clones only, not all of them. Among about 51,000 clones listed, 90% to 95% were seen once. This CDR3 spans 16 amino acids. The V segment lost 5 bases and the J segment 4 bases; nucleotides outside the gene matches: 7. Germline V gene lookup returns CDR1 MNHNY and CDR2 SVGAGI (reference sequence). This receptor was taken from a female donor with multiple sclerosis, enrolled in a pregnancy study. This sample comprised CD4+ T cells from peripheral blood mononuclear cells, obtained in the second trimester of pregnancy. The J gene is TRBJ2-2, the V gene TRBV6-6, with 10 nucleotides matching TRBD1. CDR3 amino acids: CASSPGQGIGTGELFF. CDR3 DNA: TGTGCCAGCAGTCCGGGACAGGGGATCGGCACCGGGGAGCTGTTTTTT.